This T cell receptor (beta chain) originates from a study of blood T cell repertoires in COVID-19. Some clones are missing from TCRdb's copy, which holds only in-frame ones; the method was immunoSEQ multiplex PCR. The sample consists of 40,000 to 55,000 clones, roughly 80% of them appearing once. The CDR3 length is 14 residues. V was trimmed by 0 bases and J by 1 base, leaving 6 bases between them. Germline CDR1 and CDR2: PRHDT and FYEKMQ (reference sequence). This TCR derives from a man aged 50 to 59 with active COVID-19. Source material: peripheral blood. The chain is built from TRBV13 and TRBJ1-1, with unresolved D. CDR3 DNA sequence: TGTGCCAGCAGCTTAGGGCGGCCGAACACTGAAGCTTTCTTT. Translated, it gives CASSLGRPNTEAFF.